One sample yielded the 25 T cell receptor beta chains listed below, sequenced in a study of post-analysis software for immune sequencing data. Carried by the TCR beta cDNA libraries were unique molecular identifiers. TCRdb reprocessed the PCR reads with MiXCR, giving one entry per CDR3 protein. Of 600,000 to 750,000 distinct CDR3 sequences listed, approximately 59% were seen once; the top ten hold 10% to 12%. Regarding the study as a whole: A handful of TRBV segments were significantly more frequent in patients than in controls. TRBV5-6, TRBV5-1 and TRBV20-1 were among these segments.

Antigens of these TCRs are unknown. The sample consisted of blood. Receptor source: a girl under 10 years old with multiple sclerosis.

The J gene is TRBJ2-7, the V gene TRBV7-8, with 8 nucleotides matching TRBD2. Trimming took 5 bases from V and 2 from J; bases not matched to a gene: 8. Germline values: CDR1 SGHVS, CDR2 FQNEAQ. This CDR3 comprises 15 residues. This CDR3 is CASSPTSGQTYEQYF. CDR3 in DNA: TGTGCCAGCAGCCCAACTAGCGGCCAGACCTACGAGCAGTACTTC.

This clonotype has just one count. The rearrangement links TRBV20-1 to TRBJ2-5; TRBD2 is a possible D gene (6 bases). The CDR3 covers 15 residues. V gave up 0 bases and J gave up 1 base, with 12 bases separating them. Germline V gene lookup returns CDR1 DFQATT and CDR2 SNEGSKA (reference sequence). The CDR3: CSARDWAGTQETQYF. The CDR3 nucleotides are TGCAGTGCTAGAGATTGGGCGGGGACCCAAGAGACCCAGTACTTC.

J is TRBJ2-1 and V is TRBV5-6; 8 bases match TRBD2. This CDR3 is 15 amino acids long. Unmatched junction bases numbered 7, after V lost 4 bases and J lost 4 bases. Germline lookup yields CDR1 SGHDT and CDR2 YYEEEE. CDR3 amino acids: CASSNILAGYNEQFF. In nucleotides, the CDR3 is TGTGCCAGCAGCAACATTCTAGCGGGTTACAATGAGCAGTTCTTC.

The chain combines TRBV20-1 with TRBJ1-2, with D maybe TRBD1 (6 bases). The V gene's germline CDR1 is DFQATT and CDR2 SNEGSKA (reference sequence). V was clipped by 3 bases and J by 1 base, with 12 bases between them. This CDR3 spans 14 amino acids. CDR3 region: CSASRTENNYGYTF. For the CDR3, the DNA is TGCAGTGCTAGTCGGACAGAGAATAACTATGGCTACACCTTC.

The chain carries TRBV20-1 and TRBJ1-5; D is possibly TRBD1 (5 bases). V lost 5 bases to trimming and J lost 6 bases, with 20 bases between them. The germline V gene has CDR1 DFQATT and CDR2 SNEGSKA (reference sequence). CDR3 size: 15 residues. The CDR3 loop is CSARYPGGEGQPQHF. The CDR3 region has the DNA TGCAGTGCTCGATACCCTGGGGGGGAAGGTCAGCCCCAGCATTTT.

The V and J genes are TRBV6-5 and TRBJ2-3; weak D call: TRBD1 (6 bases). Trimming cost V 2 bases and J 4 bases, with 25 bases left between them. From germline, CDR1 is MNHEY and CDR2 SVGAGI. The CDR3 has 19 residues. CDR3 bases: TGTGCCAGCAGTTACGGGGAAAACCTCGTAACAGGGTACCCAGATACGCAGTATTTT. Translated, it gives CASSYGENLVTGYPDTQYF.

The J gene is TRBJ1-5, the V gene TRBV2; the match to TRBD1 covers 8 bases. CDR3 length equals 15 residues. CDR1 is SNHLY and CDR2 is FYNNEI in the germline V gene. The junction had 5 bases not matched to a gene; V was cut back by 6 bases and J by 1 base. This CDR3 reads CASRDRELSNQPQHF. CDR3 sequence (DNA): TGTGCCAGCAGGGACAGGGAACTGAGCAATCAGCCCCAGCATTTT.

This chain joins TRBV29-1 and TRBJ2-1, with 8 positions matching TRBD1. The CDR3 spans 15 residues. The trim removed 4 bases at V and 8 bases at J, leaving 13 bases unmatched. The germline V gene encodes CDR1 SQVTM and CDR2 ANQGSEA. CDR3 nucleotide sequence: TGCAGCGTTGGACCAAGCAGGGGGCAGAACTATGAGCAGTTCTTC. This codes for CSVGPSRGQNYEQFF.

The chain employs TRBV28 and TRBJ2-7, with a possible D match to TRBD1 (5 bases). The J call may be incorrect, as the DNA end agrees better with TRBJ2-4. CDR3 length: 14 residues. Germline loops: CDR1 MDHEN, CDR2 SYDVKM. CDR3 DNA: TGTGCCAGCAGTTTAAGGGGTCCCAGAAACATTCAGTACTTC. This encodes CASSLRGPRNIQYF.

This chain joins TRBV7-3 and TRBJ2-4, with 10 bases that match TRBD2. The CDR3 sequence is 15 residues long. Per germline, CDR1 SGHTA and CDR2 FQGTGA. V lost 5 bases to trimming and J lost 1 base; unmatched junction nucleotides: 2. CDR3 DNA: TGTGCCAGCAGCCCTAGCGGGAGCGCCAAAAACATTCAGTACTTC. Translating it yields CASSPSGSAKNIQYF.

The chain is built from TRBV5-1 and TRBJ1-2, with unresolved D. This CDR3 has 15 residues. Germline CDR1 and CDR2: SGHRS and YFSETQ. V dropped 6 bases and J dropped 8 bases, with 23 bases sitting between them. The CDR3 DNA follows: TGCGCCAGCAACGAATTAATCGGGAAGGCGGGAGGCTACACCTTC. Translated, it gives CASNELIGKAGGYTF.

Only one count was recorded for this clonotype. The rearrangement joins TRBV29-1 to TRBJ1-2, with 12 bases identical to TRBD1. Germline loops: CDR1 SQVTM, CDR2 ANQGSEA. V was pared by 6 bases and J by 4 bases, with 6 bases of the junction left unmatched. The CDR3 sequence is 14 residues long. CDR3 DNA: TGCAGCGTCGGGGACAGGGGGCGGTTCTATGGCTACACCTTC. Its translation: CSVGDRGRFYGYTF.

This clonotype was counted between two and nine times. The chain links TRBV18 to TRBJ1-5, with 7 bases identical to TRBD1. With V trimmed by 4 bases and J by 0 bases, 6 bases remained unmatched. The CDR3 consists of 16 residues. CDR1 and CDR2 from the germline V gene are KGHSH and LQKENI. The DNA for the CDR3 is TGTGCCAGCTCACGGGGGACAGCTACTAGCAATCAGCCCCAGCATTTT. Its protein is CASSRGTATSNQPQHF.

As DNA, the CDR3 is TGCAGTGCTGATCAGGGGTGGGAAGAAAAACTGTTTTTT. Translated: CSADQGWEEKLFF. The V call is TRBV20-1, the J call TRBJ1-4; D perhaps matches TRBD1 (6 bases). The CDR3 totals 13 residues. Germline CDR1 reads DFQATT; CDR2 reads SNEGSKA (reference sequence). Trimming pared 5 bases from V and 8 bases from J, leaving 15 bases between.

The V and J genes are TRBV21-1 and TRBJ2-7; the DNA was not compared with TRBD1, the D call given in the table. TRBV21-1 is a pseudogene locus. This CDR3 contains 13 residues. The CDR3 protein is CALQGRSHYEQYF. In nucleotides, the CDR3 is TGTGCCTTACAGGGGCGTTCTCACTACGAGCAGTACTTC.

This chain uses TRBV7-8 with TRBJ2-3; TRBD2 aligns across 7 bases. The CDR3 contains 15 residues. Germline assignment: CDR1 SGHVS and CDR2 FQNEAQ. Unmatched junction bases numbered 7, after V lost 3 bases and J lost 4 bases. This chain's CDR3 is CASSLREQPADTQYF. In nucleotides, the CDR3 is TGTGCCAGCAGCTTGCGGGAGCAGCCCGCAGATACGCAGTATTTT.

This clonotype is a singleton in its sample. This chain links TRBV20-1 with TRBJ2-5, with D tentatively TRBD2 (6 bases). The germline V gene has CDR1 DFQATT and CDR2 SNEGSKA (reference sequence). CDR3 size: 16 residues. Trimming left V 6 bases short and J 4 bases short, with 24 bases between. The CDR3 region has the DNA TGCAGTGCAAGTGGAGGGGCCACTCGCCCGCGAGAGACCCAGTACTTC. This sequence encodes CSASGGATRPRETQYF.

The chain combines TRBV11-2 with TRBJ2-7; 7 bases fit TRBD1. The J call may be wrong; the DNA end is better matched by TRBJ2-5. CDR3 length: 13 amino acids. Germline assignment: CDR1 SGHAT and CDR2 FQNNGV. This CDR3 is CASSLYRGETQYF. As DNA, the CDR3 is TGTGCCAGCAGCTTATACAGGGGAGAGACCCAGTACTTC.

The J gene is TRBJ2-7, the V gene TRBV20-1, with D possibly being TRBD2 (5 bases). This CDR3 is built from 11 residues. V was shortened by 3 bases and J by 4 bases, with 7 bases between the two germline ends. Germline assignment: CDR1 DFQATT and CDR2 SNEGSKA (reference sequence). The CDR3 sequence is CSARREYEQYF. The CDR3, as DNA: TGCAGTGCTAGGAGGGAGTACGAGCAGTACTTC.

The rearrangement links TRBV20-1 to TRBJ2-1; perhaps TRBD2 as D (6 bases). This CDR3 has 17 residues. Deletions cut 3 bases from V and 0 bases from J, with 18 bases between. Germline V gene sequence: CDR1 DFQATT, CDR2 SNEGSKA (reference sequence). The CDR3 protein is CSASPQGLPSSYNEQFF. CDR3 in DNA: TGCAGTGCTAGTCCCCAAGGACTACCGAGCTCCTACAATGAGCAGTTCTTC.

The chain is built from TRBV20-1 and TRBJ2-1; 10 bases fit TRBD2. The ends lost 6 bases at V and 5 bases at J; junction bases unmatched: 10. The germline V gene encodes CDR1 DFQATT and CDR2 SNEGSKA (reference sequence). The CDR3 totals 15 residues. This CDR3 reads CSAPHRGLANNEQFF. The CDR3 DNA reads as TGCAGTGCCCCACACCGGGGACTAGCGAACAATGAGCAGTTCTTC.

The chain carries TRBV7-2 and TRBJ2-7; D remains unclear. The CDR3 is 15 amino acids. V was cut by 5 bases and J by 0 bases, with 14 bases left in between. From germline, CDR1 is SGHTA and CDR2 FQGNSA. CDR3 DNA: TGTGCCAGCAGCAGAGATCTCGCAAGCTCCTACGAGCAGTACTTC. It specifies CASSRDLASSYEQYF. The whole variable domain, remainder taken from reference TRBV7-2 and TRBJ2-7, is GAGVSQSPSNKVTEKGKDVELRCDPISGHTALYWYRQSLGQGLEFLIYFQGNSAPDKSGLPSDRFSAERTGGSVSTLTIQRTQQEDSAVYLCASSRDLASSYEQYFGPGTRLTVT.

CDR3 protein: CASSWRQGSYNEQFF. CDR3 nucleotides: TGTGCCAGCAGTTGGAGACAGGGCTCCTACAATGAGCAGTTCTTC. The chain is built from TRBV12-3 or TRBV12-4 and TRBJ2-1, with 7 bases fitting TRBD1. This CDR3 has 15 amino acids. V gave up 4 bases and J gave up 0 bases; unmatched junction bases: 3.

In the case of this clonotype: The CDR3 does not end in the conserved phenylalanine or tryptophan, so this is likely a read error. V and J are TRBV5-1 and TRBJ2-1; 9 bases line up with TRBD2. Germline values: CDR1 SGHRS, CDR2 YFSETQ. The V segment lost 0 bases and the J segment 7 bases; nucleotides outside the gene matches: 11. CDR3 length equals 17 residues. CDR3 nucleotides: TGCGCCAGCAGCTTGGTGGCGGGGGGGCAGAATTGGAATGAGCAGTTCTGC. Translated: CASSLVAGGQNWNEQFC.

The V and J genes are TRBV6-1 and TRBJ2-1, with a tentative D call TRBD2 (6 bases). There are 14 residues in the CDR3. Trimming shortened V by 2 bases and J by 7 bases, and 12 bases separated the two germline ends. Germline CDR1 and CDR2: MNHNS and SASEGT. Here the CDR3 reads CASSESGLPNEQFF. Here the CDR3 DNA reads TGTGCCAGCAGTGAAAGTGGACTACCAAATGAGCAGTTCTTC.